The next 15 T cell receptor beta chains were all read from a single sample in a study of beta chain features in type 1 diabetes. Investigators reverse transcribed all isolated RNA, so they sequenced expressed TCRB transcripts. Clones were read by immunoSEQ multiplex PCR, and TCRdb kept only the in-frame ones, dropping some. Here the sample spans 150,000 to 180,000 clones, 8.1% being singletons. The sample consisted of central memory CD4+ T cells from blood. The receptor set was obtained from a man aged 18 to 30 in good health.

At least ten counts were recorded for this clone. V gene TRBV9 combines with J gene TRBJ1-1; D call uncertain. V lost 5 bases and J lost 0, with 8 bases in between. CDR3 size: 13 residues. The germline V gene has CDR1 SGDLS and CDR2 YYNGEE. CDR3 region: CASRRGMNTEAFF. The CDR3, as DNA: TGTGCCAGCAGGCGGGGAATGAACACTGAAGCTTTCTTT.

This clone was observed a handful of times. The chain combines TRBV14 with TRBJ2-5, with 9 bases that match TRBD2. Germline CDR1 is SGHDN and CDR2 is FVKESK. Unmatched junction bases numbered 15, after V lost 0 bases and J lost 4 bases. This CDR3 spans 19 amino acids. This CDR3 reads CASSQEGFASGTARETQYF. Written as DNA, the CDR3 is TGTGCCAGCAGCCAAGAAGGCTTCGCTAGCGGGACCGCCCGAGAGACCCAGTACTTC.

This clone was detected many times. The CDR3, as DNA: TGTGCCAGTAGTCCTAAGGGGGTATTCCAAGAGACCCAGTACTTC. Its protein product is CASSPKGVFQETQYF. The chain joins TRBV19 to TRBJ2-5; D is perhaps TRBD1 (6 bases). Germline V gene data show CDR1 as LNHDA and CDR2 as SQIVND (reference sequence). With 5 bases removed from V and 1 base from J, the gap between germline ends came to 14 bases. This CDR3 is 15 amino acids long.

The gene calls are TRBV18 and TRBJ1-2; D is unclear. CDR3 length: 16 amino acids. V was shortened by 4 bases and J by 4 bases, with 19 bases between the two germline ends. Germline-derived CDR1 and CDR2 are KGHSH and LQKENI. CDR3 in amino acids: CASSQDNPTEIYGYTF. Written as DNA, the CDR3 is TGTGCCAGCTCACAGGATAACCCGACGGAGATCTATGGCTACACCTTC.

This clone was picked up a small number of times. CDR3 residues: CASSQADRGEGYGYTF. Here the CDR3 DNA reads TGTGCCAGCAGCCAAGCAGACAGGGGAGAGGGCTATGGCTACACCTTC. This chain joins TRBV4-2 and TRBJ1-2; 8 bases agree with TRBD1. With 1 base clipped from V and 4 bases from J, the junction kept 8 bases outside the gene matches. Germline lookup yields CDR1 LGHNA and CDR2 YNFKEQ. The CDR3 covers 16 residues.

This clone was detected only a few times. V and J are TRBV19 and TRBJ2-4; possibly TRBD2 for D (5 bases). CDR1 is LNHDA and CDR2 is SQIVND in the germline V gene (reference sequence). The CDR3 contains 14 residues. Trimming removed 7 bases at V and 3 bases at J, with 13 bases between. The CDR3: CASTYPGVKNIQYF. CDR3 in DNA: TGTGCCAGTACTTATCCCGGGGTCAAAAACATTCAGTACTTC.

The V and J genes are TRBV28 and TRBJ2-5; D is ambiguous. The germline gives CDR1 MDHEN, CDR2 SYDVKM. V lost 2 bases, J lost 7 bases, and 5 bases lay in between. CDR3 size: 11 residues. CDR3 in amino acids: CASSLAGTQYF. For the CDR3, the DNA is TGTGCCAGCAGTTTAGCAGGGACCCAGTACTTC.

This clone was found a few times. This chain links TRBV15 with TRBJ2-7, with D maybe TRBD2 (7 bases). The germline CDR1 and CDR2 sequences are LNHNV and YYDKDF (reference sequence). V was cut by 0 bases and J by 0 bases, with 15 bases left in between. The CDR3 covers 17 residues. CDR3 residues: CATSRDFRGGSSYEQYF. CDR3 bases: TGTGCCACCAGCAGAGATTTTAGGGGGGGGAGCTCCTACGAGCAGTACTTC.

The chain recombines TRBV9 with TRBJ1-5; D gene ambiguous. CDR1 is SGDLS and CDR2 is YYNGEE in the germline V gene. The germline V and J ends were trimmed by 3 bases and 2 bases, with 9 bases remaining between them. The length of the CDR3 is 14 residues. CDR3 nucleotides: TGTGCCAGCAGCGCGGAGGCGGGCAATCAGCCCCAGCATTTT. This sequence encodes CASSAEAGNQPQHF.

J is TRBJ1-1 and V is TRBV19, with TRBD1 matching 7 bases. The CDR3 runs to 15 residues. J gave up 0 bases and V 4 bases, and 5 bases lay outside the gene matches. Germline lookup yields CDR1 LNHDA and CDR2 SQIVND (reference sequence). The CDR3 DNA reads as TGTGCCAGTAGTAGTGTGACAGGGCTGAACACTGAAGCTTTCTTT. It specifies CASSSVTGLNTEAFF.

This clone was counted between two and nine times. The V gene is TRBV27, the J gene TRBJ2-1, with 13 bases identical to TRBD2. CDR1 is MNHEY and CDR2 is SMNVEV in the germline V gene (reference sequence). The CDR3 loop spans 16 amino acids. With 7 bases clipped from V and 2 bases from J, the junction kept 5 bases outside the gene matches. Here the CDR3 reads CASNKLAGGAYNEQFF. The CDR3 DNA reads TGTGCCAGCAACAAACTAGCGGGAGGGGCCTACAATGAGCAGTTCTTC.

The V call is TRBV9, the J call TRBJ1-5; 7 nucleotides agree with TRBD1. V was pared by 3 bases and J by 2 bases, with 2 bases of the junction left unmatched. The germline V gene has CDR1 SGDLS and CDR2 YYNGEE. The CDR3 is 14 amino acids. This CDR3 reads CASSATGGNQPQHF. The DNA of the CDR3 is TGTGCCAGCAGCGCAACAGGGGGCAATCAGCCCCAGCATTTT.

This clone was counted at least ten times. The chain has TRBV7-2 and TRBJ2-7, with 7 bases lining up with TRBD2. Germline V gives CDR1 SGHTA, CDR2 FQGNSA. The CDR3 covers 16 residues. V was pared by 1 base and J by 2 bases, with 8 bases of the junction left unmatched. The CDR3: CASSLGMLADPYEQYF. CDR3 nucleotide sequence: TGTGCCAGCAGCTTAGGAATGCTAGCGGACCCCTACGAGCAGTACTTC.

This clone has more than one count but fewer than ten. This rearrangement joins TRBV18 to TRBJ2-5; TRBD1 agrees at 9 bases. The V segment lost 3 bases and the J segment 7 bases; nucleotides outside the gene matches: 6. Germline V gene data show CDR1 as KGHSH and CDR2 as LQKENI. CDR3 size: 14 residues. The CDR3 loop reads CASSPGQGTGTQYF. The CDR3, as DNA: TGTGCCAGCTCACCCGGACAGGGGACGGGGACCCAGTACTTC.

The sample holds many counts of this clone. This chain uses TRBV5-1 with TRBJ2-1; a weak D match, TRBD1 (5 bases). From germline, CDR1 is SGHRS and CDR2 YFSETQ. V dropped 3 bases and J dropped 10 bases, with 17 bases sitting between them. The CDR3 has 14 amino acids. The CDR3 coding sequence is TGCGCCAGCAGCTCCAATCCAGGGTCTCGGGAGCAGTTCTTC. This gives the protein CASSSNPGSREQFF.